These 26 T cell receptor beta chains were sequenced from one sample in a study of blood T cells in healthy people across ages. Together with a sample-barcoded 5' primer, a J-beta primer mix was included in a second PCR lasting 7 to 11 cycles. TCRdb passed the 5' RACE reads through MiXCR, listing each CDR3 protein once. The data hold approximately 760,000 distinct CDR3 sequences, with 20% to 25% observed a single time. The same sample was also used in a study of T cells of mothers and their children.

The sequenced sample consisted of blood. These receptors all come from a boy aged 10-17 years in good health.

Only a few counts were recorded for this clonotype. The conserved closing phenylalanine or tryptophan is absent in this CDR3, likely reflecting a read error. Because the CDR3's place on the DNA is in doubt, the DNA is left out and the CDR3 is given as listed by TCRdb. The V call is TRBV28, the J call TRBJ2-4; the listed D gene, TRBD1, was not tested against the DNA. The CDR3 has 14 amino acids, counting both end residues. Per the germline V gene, CDR1 is MDHEN and CDR2 is SYDVKM. Here the CDR3 reads CASSPAGTSLSVSV.

The CDR3 is CASSEPRDRVYEQYF. CDR3 sequence (DNA): TGCGCCAGCAGTGAGCCCCGGGACAGGGTCTACGAGCAGTACTTC. The genes are TRBV10-2 and TRBJ2-7, with 9 nucleotides matching TRBD1. The CDR3 has 15 amino acids. V dropped 2 bases and J dropped 3; count of bases not matched to a gene: 5. Germline CDR1 is WSHSY and CDR2 is SAAADI.

This chain connects TRBV10-3 to TRBJ2-2; perhaps TRBD2 as D (5 bases). CDR1 ENHRY and CDR2 SYGVKD come from the germline V gene. The V end lost 4 bases, the J end lost 1 base, and 10 bases lay between the germline ends. The CDR3 is 15 amino acids. CDR3 coding DNA: TGTGCCATCAGTGCCGAGGGTCTGAACACCGGGGAGCTGTTTTTT. Amino acids: CAISAEGLNTGELFF.

The chain combines TRBV9 with TRBJ2-5; no firm D call. CDR3 length: 13 residues. Germline CDR1 is SGDLS and CDR2 is YYNGEE. V was clipped by 0 bases and J by 5 bases, with 8 bases between them. The CDR3 DNA sequence: TGTGCCAGCAGCGTAGACGGGTCGGAGACCCAGTACTTC. Translation gives CASSVDGSETQYF.

The chain joins TRBV6-6 to TRBJ2-3, with D maybe TRBD1 (6 bases). Germline loops: CDR1 MNHNY, CDR2 SVGAGI (reference sequence). The CDR3 sequence is 12 residues long. Trimming took 10 bases from V and 2 from J, leaving 10 bases between them. The CDR3 nucleotides read TGTGCCACCCGACAGGTCACAGATACGCAGTATTTT. Its translation is CATRQVTDTQYF.

This clonotype has more than one count but fewer than ten. This sequence joins TRBV6-5 and TRBJ2-3, with TRBD2 identical over 11 bases. This CDR3 has 15 residues. Per germline, CDR1 MNHEY and CDR2 SVGAGI. V shed 2 bases, J shed 4 bases, and the junction held 2 bases outside the gene matches. The CDR3 here is CASSYLAGGSDTQYF. The CDR3 DNA sequence: TGTGCCAGCAGTTACCTAGCGGGGGGCTCAGATACGCAGTATTTT.

The sample holds a few counts of this clonotype. The V gene is TRBV7-3, the J gene TRBJ2-5; possibly TRBD2 for D (6 bases). The ends were cut back, 2 bases at V and 5 bases at J, with 15 bases in the middle. The CDR3 covers 15 residues. In germline, CDR1 is SGHTA, CDR2 FQGTGA. The CDR3 sequence: CASSLGVGLMETQYF. The CDR3 nucleotides are TGTGCCAGCAGCTTAGGGGTGGGACTCATGGAGACCCAGTACTTC. Full variable domain (missing parts from reference TRBV7-3 and TRBJ2-5): GAGVSQTPSNKVTEKGKYVELRCDPISGHTALYWYRQSLGQGPEFLIYFQGTGAADDSGLPNDRFFAVRPEGSVSTLKIQRTERGDSAVYLCASSLGVGLMETQYFGPGTRLLVL.

V gene TRBV10-3 combines with J gene TRBJ2-5; 11 bases align to TRBD1. The J call is in doubt because the DNA end fits TRBJ2-1 better. Germline lookup yields CDR1 ENHRY and CDR2 SYGVKD. The CDR3 covers 12 residues. CDR3 in amino acids: CAIGDRGYEQFF. Written as DNA, the CDR3 is TGTGCCATCGGGGACAGGGGGTACGAGCAGTTCTTC.

As to this clonotype: One end of the junction fails to match germline, which may point to a read error. The chain employs TRBV7-2 and TRBJ2-5, with D unresolved. The J call may be incorrect, as the DNA end agrees better with TRBJ2-1. Germline V CDR1 and CDR2: SGHTA, FQGNSA. The length of the CDR3 is 11 residues. CDR3 in DNA: TGTGTCAGCAGCTTTCTCGATGAGCAGTTCTTC. Translated, it gives CVSSFLDEQFF.

CDR3 sequence reads: CASSYAGTGEYEQYF. CDR3 coding DNA: TGTGCCAGCAGCTACGCAGGGACAGGAGAGTACGAGCAGTACTTC. The rearrangement links TRBV7-2 to TRBJ2-7; TRBD1 matches at 8 bases. V trimming: 4 bases; J trimming: 4 bases; junction bases outside the gene matches: 9. CDR3 length: 15 amino acids. Germline CDR1 and CDR2: SGHTA and FQGNSA.

CDR3 nucleotides: TGTGCTAGTGGTTTGTTCTCCCCGGGGGATCAGCCCCAGCATTTT. Amino acid sequence: CASGLFSPGDQPQHF. The V call is TRBV12-5, the J call TRBJ1-5, with a weak D call TRBD1 (5 bases). Germline-derived CDR1 and CDR2 are LGHNT and FRNRAP. CDR3 length: 15 residues. V lost 2 bases, J lost 5 bases, and 13 bases lay in between.

V gene TRBV6-5 combines with J gene TRBJ2-3; 7 bases agree with TRBD2. The trim removed 2 bases at V and 5 bases at J, leaving 4 bases unmatched. The germline V gene encodes CDR1 MNHEY and CDR2 SVGAGI. This CDR3 is built from 14 residues. CDR3 in amino acids: CASSYGGGKDTQYF. The CDR3 DNA follows: TGTGCCAGCAGTTACGGCGGGGGTAAAGATACGCAGTATTTT.

The rearrangement joins TRBV3-1 to TRBJ1-2, with D possibly TRBD1 on 5 matching bases. CDR1 and CDR2 (germline): LGHDT, YNNKEL (reference sequence). The CDR3 totals 14 residues. The ends were cut back, 7 bases at V and 4 bases at J, with 16 bases in the middle. The chain's CDR3 is CASTSGGAGYGYTF. The CDR3, as DNA: TGTGCCAGCACCTCCGGGGGTGCCGGCTATGGCTACACCTTC. The full variable domain, in which reference TRBV3-1 and TRBJ1-2 provide the parts outside the CDR3, is DTAVSQTPKYLVTQMGNDKSIKCEQNLGHDTMYWYKQDSKKFLKIMFSYNNKELIINETVPNRFSPKSPDKAHLNLHINSLELGDSAVYFCASTSGGAGYGYTFGSGTRLTVV.

The chain joins TRBV7-2 to TRBJ2-7, with 13 positions matching TRBD2. CDR3 size: 18 residues. From germline, CDR1 is SGHTA and CDR2 FQGNSA. V shed 4 bases, J shed 0 bases, and the junction held 9 bases outside the gene matches. The CDR3 nucleotides read TGTGCCAGCAGCTCGCGCGGAGGGACTAGCGGGGCCTCCTACGAGCAGTACTTC. This encodes CASSSRGGTSGASYEQYF.

CDR3 DNA: TGTGCCAGCAGCTTCGGACAGGATAATTCACCCCTCCACTTT. Its translation is CASSFGQDNSPLHF. The rearrangement joins TRBV7-2 to TRBJ1-6, with TRBD1 matching 7 bases. The CDR3 has 14 amino acids. The trim removed 3 bases at V and 5 bases at J, leaving 1 base unmatched. The germline V gene encodes CDR1 SGHTA and CDR2 FQGNSA.

V gene TRBV28 combines with J gene TRBJ2-5, with 11 nucleotides matching TRBD2. The CDR3 has 16 amino acids. J was trimmed by 5 bases and V by 7 bases; bases with no gene match: 12. In germline, CDR1 is MDHEN, CDR2 SYDVKM. Here the CDR3 reads CASTPGLAGGGETQYF. Written as DNA, the CDR3 is TGTGCCAGCACCCCTGGGCTAGCGGGAGGAGGGGAGACCCAGTACTTC.

This clonotype came up a few times. The chain links TRBV24-1 to TRBJ2-7, with D perhaps given as TRBD1 or TRBD2 (7 bases each). This CDR3 is 12 amino acids long. Germline lookup yields CDR1 KGHDR and CDR2 SFDVKD. Trimming took 9 bases from V and 6 from J, leaving 14 bases between them. DNA for the CDR3: TGTGCCACCCAGGGGGGGCTGGGCGAGCAGTACTTC. Translation gives CATQGGLGEQYF.

This clonotype showed up many times. The genes are TRBV12-5 and TRBJ2-5; D perhaps matches TRBD2 (6 bases). The DNA end favors TRBJ2-7, so the J call may be wrong. Germline V gene sequence: CDR1 LGHNT, CDR2 FRNRAP. The CDR3 length is 15 residues. The DNA of the CDR3 is TGTGCTAGTGGTTTGCCCCAGGGAGGAGCCTACGAGCAGTACTTC. The encoded protein is CASGLPQGGAYEQYF.

The chain carries TRBV28 and TRBJ1-1; 8 nucleotides agree with TRBD1. CDR1 MDHEN and CDR2 SYDVKM come from the germline V gene. V was clipped by 7 bases and J by 0 bases; unmatched bases: 4. This CDR3 has 14 residues. The CDR3 reads CASIQGGMNTEAFF. CDR3 DNA: TGTGCCAGCATACAGGGGGGCATGAACACTGAAGCTTTCTTT.

The chain joins TRBV9 to TRBJ2-7, with TRBD1 as a possible D gene (6 bases). V lost 0 bases and J 0 bases, leaving 10 bases between the germline ends. The germline CDR1 and CDR2 sequences are SGDLS and YYNGEE. The CDR3 totals 15 residues. DNA for the CDR3: TGTGCCAGCAGCGTAGCAACAGGGAGCTCCTACGAGCAGTACTTC. The encoded protein is CASSVATGSSYEQYF. The full variable domain, rest sourced from reference TRBV9 and TRBJ2-7, is DSGVTQTPKHLITATGQRVTLRCSPRSGDLSVYWYQQSLDQGLQFLIQYYNGEERAKGNILERFSAQQFPDLHSELNLSSLELGDSALYFCASSVATGSSYEQYFGPGTRLTVT.

This chain connects TRBV21-1 to TRBJ2-7; the D segment call TRBD1 is taken from the table without a DNA check. TRBV21-1 has pseudogene status. There are 16 residues in the CDR3. The chain's CDR3 is CASSKVRVYRNYDQYF. The CDR3 nucleotides are TGTGCCAGCAGCAAAGTCAGGGTCTACAGGAACTACGATCAGTACTTC.

This chain's CDR3 is CSALLAGGRNEQFF. CDR3 sequence (DNA): TGCAGTGCTCTGCTAGCGGGAGGGCGGAATGAGCAGTTCTTC. The chain recombines TRBV20-1 with TRBJ2-5; TRBD2 aligns across 12 bases. The J call may be faulty, since TRBJ2-1 better matches the DNA end. The CDR3 totals 14 residues. Germline CDR1 reads DFQATT; CDR2 reads SNEGSKA (reference sequence).

The V and J genes are TRBV5-1 and TRBJ2-2, with 11 bases aligning to TRBD1. Germline V lookup: CDR1 SGHRS, CDR2 YFSETQ. The CDR3 is 15 residues long. Trimming took 4 bases from V and 4 from J; bases not matched to a gene: 3. CDR3 sequence (DNA): TGCGCCAGCAGCGGACAGGGGGCGGGCACCGGGGAGCTGTTTTTT. It translates to CASSGQGAGTGELFF.

In this sample, this clonotype turned up a few times. The chain carries TRBV29-1 and TRBJ2-5; 13 nucleotides agree with TRBD2. Germline CDR1 reads SQVTM; CDR2 reads ANQGSEA. V lost 6 bases and J lost 11; bases outside the gene matches: 9. The CDR3 contains 13 residues. The CDR3 nucleotides are TGCAGCGTGAAGGGACTAGCGGGAACCCAGCAGTACTTC. Protein sequence: CSVKGLAGTQQYF.

The chain is built from TRBV6-2 or TRBV6-3 and TRBJ2-4; 7 positions agree with TRBD2. Germline lookup yields CDR1 MNHEY and CDR2 SVGEGT. This CDR3 is 15 amino acids long. V trimming: 2 bases; J trimming: 8 bases; junction bases outside the gene matches: 9. The CDR3 DNA is TGTGCCAGCAGTTACGAGAGGCGGGGAGGGTACATTCAGTACTTC. Translating it yields CASSYERRGGYIQYF.

This clonotype came up a few times. The chain has TRBV6-2 or TRBV6-3 and TRBJ2-5; D remains unclear. Germline lookup yields CDR1 MNHEY and CDR2 SVGEGT. CDR3 length equals 14 residues. With 1 base removed from V and 3 bases from J, the gap between germline ends came to 9 bases. As DNA, the CDR3 is TGTGCCAGCAGTTACTGGGCGGTTGAAGAGACCCAGTACTTC. It is translated as CASSYWAVEETQYF.